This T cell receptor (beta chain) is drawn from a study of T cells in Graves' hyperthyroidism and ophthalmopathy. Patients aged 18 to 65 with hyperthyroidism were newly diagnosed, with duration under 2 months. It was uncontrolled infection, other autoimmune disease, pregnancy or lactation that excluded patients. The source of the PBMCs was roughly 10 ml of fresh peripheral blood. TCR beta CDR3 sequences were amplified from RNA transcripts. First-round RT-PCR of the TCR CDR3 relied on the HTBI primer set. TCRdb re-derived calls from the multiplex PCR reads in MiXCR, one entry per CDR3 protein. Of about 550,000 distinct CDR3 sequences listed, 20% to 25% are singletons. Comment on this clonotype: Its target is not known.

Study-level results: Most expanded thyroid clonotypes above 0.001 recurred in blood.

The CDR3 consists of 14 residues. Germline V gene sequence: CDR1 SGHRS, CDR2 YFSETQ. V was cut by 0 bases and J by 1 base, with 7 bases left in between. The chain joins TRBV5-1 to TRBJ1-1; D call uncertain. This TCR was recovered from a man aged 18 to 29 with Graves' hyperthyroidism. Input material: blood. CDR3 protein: CASSLVGANTEAFF. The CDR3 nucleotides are TGCGCCAGCAGCTTGGTCGGAGCGAACACTGAAGCTTTCTTT.